What follows is one T cell receptor beta chain and its context. The record originates from a study of blood T cell repertoires in COVID-19. Only in-frame clones appear in the TCRdb table, and some are missing; sequencing was by immunoSEQ multiplex PCR. The sample has over 200,000 clones, almost 85% seen once. Sequenced material: peripheral blood. This TCR was sampled from a woman aged 40 to 50 with acute or convalescent COVID-19.

The chain's CDR3 is CAGRRDSEQYF. Here the CDR3 DNA reads TGTGCCGGCCGTAGGGACTCCGAGCAGTACTTC. J is TRBJ2-7 and V is TRBV6-5; the D gene is possibly TRBD2 (6 bases). This CDR3 region has 11 residues. Trimming stripped 11 bases from V and 6 bases from J, with 14 bases between. The germline CDR1 and CDR2 sequences are MNHEY and SVGAGI.